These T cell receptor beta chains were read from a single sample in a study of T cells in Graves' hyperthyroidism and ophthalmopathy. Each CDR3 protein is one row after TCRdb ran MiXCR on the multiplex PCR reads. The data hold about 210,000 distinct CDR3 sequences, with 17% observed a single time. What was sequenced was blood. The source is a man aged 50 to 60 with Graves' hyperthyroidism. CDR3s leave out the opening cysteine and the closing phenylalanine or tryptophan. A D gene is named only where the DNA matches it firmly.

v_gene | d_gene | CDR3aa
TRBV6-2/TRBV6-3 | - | ASSLVGRWNEQY
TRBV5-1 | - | ASSLEPTGELF
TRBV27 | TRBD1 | ASSRTPGQGMEKLF
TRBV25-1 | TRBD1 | ASSEGRQGDTDTQY
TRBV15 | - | ATSTIAGETQY
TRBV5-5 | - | ASSLGHNEKLF
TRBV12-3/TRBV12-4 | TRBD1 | ASRKRQGWTEAF
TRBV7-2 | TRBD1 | ASSLGPVIGTEQETQY
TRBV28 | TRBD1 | ASSLSGQGDQEQF
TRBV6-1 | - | ASAKVIGSYGYT
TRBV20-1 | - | SAPAIGTDTQY
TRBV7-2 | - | ASSGRGPRVDEQY
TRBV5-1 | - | ASSLAPSFGTDTQY
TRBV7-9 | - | ASSHLQGIIYNEQF
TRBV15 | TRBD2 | ATSRDWASGYNEQF
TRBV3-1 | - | ASSPLGTTTTYEQY
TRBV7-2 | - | ASSLDGGEQY
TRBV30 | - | AWSVRGRRTNEKLF
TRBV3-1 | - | ASSQDRWESSYNEQF
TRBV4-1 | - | ASSQEAGQPGPSPYEQY
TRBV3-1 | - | ASSPSGPGELF
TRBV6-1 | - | ASSDVRATSTDTQY
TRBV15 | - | ATSRDRDSSYGYT
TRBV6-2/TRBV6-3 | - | ASSRDGYEQY
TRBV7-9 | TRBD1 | ASSLGQGQLYGYT
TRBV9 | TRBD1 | ASSVLQGTGETQY
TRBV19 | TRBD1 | ASSIDPRTGVKEAF
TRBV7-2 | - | ASSLIASGFGTEAF
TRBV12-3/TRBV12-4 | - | ASSFGIYNEQF
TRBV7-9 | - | ASSQDVYNEQF
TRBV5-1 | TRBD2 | ASSLAAGATDTQY
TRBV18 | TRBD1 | ASSRGTGVYEQY
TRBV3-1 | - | ASSGPVGELF
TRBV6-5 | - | ASSYSWGSGNTIY
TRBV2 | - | ASSHHVDMAGELF
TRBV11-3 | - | ASQQTATPNTGELF
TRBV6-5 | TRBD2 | ASSYSGDYAYEQY
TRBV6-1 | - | ASRTFGGRSYNEQF
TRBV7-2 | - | ASSSGKGIVAKNIQY
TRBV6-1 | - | ASSEGSPASSYEQY
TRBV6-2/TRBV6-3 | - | ASCRRNNEQF
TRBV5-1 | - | ASSTPGGLGELF
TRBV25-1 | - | ASSDQTEYEQY
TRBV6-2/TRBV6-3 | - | ASSNLVPTQH
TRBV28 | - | ASSSLFRGRISYEQY
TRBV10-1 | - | ASRDGSSGELF
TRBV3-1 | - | ASSQTSAPLH
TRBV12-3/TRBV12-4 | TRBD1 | ASRPNDRGRNIQY
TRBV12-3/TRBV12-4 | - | ASSLFQGGEQY
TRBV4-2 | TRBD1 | ASSQDQGQGAREQY
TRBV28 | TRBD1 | ASSPDRDPGELF
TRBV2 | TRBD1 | ASGALGQRGETQY
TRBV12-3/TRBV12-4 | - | ASSLTPRSSYNEQF
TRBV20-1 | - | SARGPSYEQY
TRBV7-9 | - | ASSQPSYEQY